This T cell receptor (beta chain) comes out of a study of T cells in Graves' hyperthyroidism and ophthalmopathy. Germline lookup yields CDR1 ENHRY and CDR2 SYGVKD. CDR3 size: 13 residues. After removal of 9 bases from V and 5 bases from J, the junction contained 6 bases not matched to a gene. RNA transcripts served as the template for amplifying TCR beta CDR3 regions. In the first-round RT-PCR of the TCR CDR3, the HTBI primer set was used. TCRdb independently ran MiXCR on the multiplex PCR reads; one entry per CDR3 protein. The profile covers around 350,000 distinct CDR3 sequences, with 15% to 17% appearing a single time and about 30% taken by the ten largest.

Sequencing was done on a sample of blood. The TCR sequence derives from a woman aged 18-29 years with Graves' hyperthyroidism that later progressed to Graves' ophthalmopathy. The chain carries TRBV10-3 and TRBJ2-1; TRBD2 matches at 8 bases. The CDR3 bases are TGTGCCATGGGGACTAGGGGCGACAATGAGCAGTTCTTC. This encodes CAMGTRGDNEQFF.